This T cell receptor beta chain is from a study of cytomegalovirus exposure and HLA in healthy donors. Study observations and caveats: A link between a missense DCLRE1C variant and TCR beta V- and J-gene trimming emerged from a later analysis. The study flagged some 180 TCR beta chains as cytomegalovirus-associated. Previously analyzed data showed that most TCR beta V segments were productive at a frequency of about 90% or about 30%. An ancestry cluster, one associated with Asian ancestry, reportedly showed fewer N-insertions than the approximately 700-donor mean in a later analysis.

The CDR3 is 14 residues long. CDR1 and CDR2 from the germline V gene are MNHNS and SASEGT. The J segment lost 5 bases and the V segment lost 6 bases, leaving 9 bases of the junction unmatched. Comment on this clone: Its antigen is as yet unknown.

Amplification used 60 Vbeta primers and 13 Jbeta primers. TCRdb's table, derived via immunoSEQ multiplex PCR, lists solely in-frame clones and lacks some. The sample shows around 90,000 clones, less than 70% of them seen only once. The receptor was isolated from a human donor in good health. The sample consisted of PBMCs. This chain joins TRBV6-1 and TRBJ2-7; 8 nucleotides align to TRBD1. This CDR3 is CASRTGTGRNEQYF. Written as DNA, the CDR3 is TGTGCCAGCAGAACCGGGACAGGCAGAAACGAGCAGTACTTC.